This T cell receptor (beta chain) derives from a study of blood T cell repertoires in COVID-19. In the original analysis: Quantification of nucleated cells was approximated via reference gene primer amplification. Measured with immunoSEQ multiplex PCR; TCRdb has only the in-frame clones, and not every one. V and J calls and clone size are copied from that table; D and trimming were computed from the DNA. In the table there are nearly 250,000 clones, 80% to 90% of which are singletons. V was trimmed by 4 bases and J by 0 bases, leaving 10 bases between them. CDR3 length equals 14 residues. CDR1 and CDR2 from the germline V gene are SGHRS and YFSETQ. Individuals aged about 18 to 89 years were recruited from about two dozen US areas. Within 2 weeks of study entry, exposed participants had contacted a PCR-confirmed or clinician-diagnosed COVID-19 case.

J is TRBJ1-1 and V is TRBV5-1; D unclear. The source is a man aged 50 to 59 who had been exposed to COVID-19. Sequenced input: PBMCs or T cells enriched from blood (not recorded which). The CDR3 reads CASSTGTVNTEAFF. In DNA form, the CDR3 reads TGCGCCAGCAGCACCGGTACAGTGAACACTGAAGCTTTCTTT.